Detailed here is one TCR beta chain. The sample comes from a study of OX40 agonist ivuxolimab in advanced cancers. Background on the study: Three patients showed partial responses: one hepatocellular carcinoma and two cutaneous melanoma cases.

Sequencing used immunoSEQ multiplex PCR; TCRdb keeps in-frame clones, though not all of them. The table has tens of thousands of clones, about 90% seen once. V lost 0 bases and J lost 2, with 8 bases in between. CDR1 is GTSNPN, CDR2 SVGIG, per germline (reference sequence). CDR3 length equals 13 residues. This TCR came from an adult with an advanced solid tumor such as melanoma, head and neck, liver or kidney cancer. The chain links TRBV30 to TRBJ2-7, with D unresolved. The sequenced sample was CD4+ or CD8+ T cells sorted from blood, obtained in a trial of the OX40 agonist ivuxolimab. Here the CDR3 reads CAWSVGSPYEQYF. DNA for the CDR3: TGTGCCTGGAGTGTCGGCAGCCCCTACGAGCAGTACTTC.